The 25 T cell receptor beta chains presented below share a single source sample, sequenced in a study. TCRdb re-derived calls from the 5' RACE reads in MiXCR, one entry per CDR3 protein. The sample holds over 50,000 distinct CDR3 sequences, approximately 23% seen once. What was sequenced was tumor-infiltrating naive CD4+ T cells sorted from the breast tumor. Subset here: naive CD4+ T cells, CD4+CD45RA+CD25-. These receptor sequences come from a female donor with breast cancer.

In its sample, this clonotype was seen many times. The gene calls are TRBV6-1 and TRBJ1-2; perhaps TRBD1 as D (5 bases). Trimming took off 7 bases at V and 3 bases at J, with 18 bases between the two ends. The CDR3 loop spans 15 amino acids. Germline CDR1 reads MNHNS; CDR2 reads SASEGT. CDR3 amino acids: CASIISGTLYYGYTF. CDR3 nucleotide sequence: TGTGCCAGCATCATCTCCGGGACGCTATACTATGGCTACACCTTC.

The table lists this clonotype with a few counts. The chain has TRBV4-1 and TRBJ1-2, with TRBD1 as a possible D gene (5 bases). This CDR3 region has 17 residues. From germline, CDR1 is MGHRA and CDR2 YSYEKL. V lost 3 bases and J 0 bases, leaving 17 bases between the germline ends. CDR3 bases: TGCGCCAGCAGCCAGCCAATCGCCCCCAGGGCTAACTATGGCTACACCTTC. It specifies CASSQPIAPRANYGYTF.

Comment on this clonotype: An end of the junction differs from the germline gene, which may be a read error. V gene TRBV28 combines with J gene TRBJ1-1; TRBD1 aligns across 10 bases. Germline V gene sequence: CDR1 MDHEN, CDR2 SYDVKM. The CDR3 consists of 13 residues. The CDR3 coding sequence is TGTGCCAGCAGTTCGTCCGGGACAGGGGTAGCTCTCTTT. It is translated as CASSSSGTGVALF.

V is TRBV15 and J is TRBJ2-1, with TRBD2 identical over 8 bases. Germline CDR1 is LNHNV and CDR2 is YYDKDF (reference sequence). The CDR3 consists of 16 residues. The trim removed 3 bases at V and 7 bases at J, leaving 11 bases unmatched. CDR3 in DNA: TGTGCCACCAGCAGGGGGCCAAGCGGGAGCGGGAATGAGCAGTTCTTC. This gives the protein CATSRGPSGSGNEQFF.

A few counts support this clonotype. The V and J genes are TRBV5-1 and TRBJ2-3, with TRBD1 as a possible D gene (6 bases). Germline values: CDR1 SGHRS, CDR2 YFSETQ. V was pared by 4 bases and J by 0 bases, with 9 bases between. This CDR3 has 14 residues. The CDR3 is CASSRDKSTDTQYF. CDR3 nucleotide sequence: TGCGCCAGCAGCCGGGACAAAAGCACAGATACGCAGTATTTT. Combining the CDR3 with reference TRBV5-1 and TRBJ2-3 gives the whole variable domain KAGVTQTPRYLIKTRGQQVTLSCSPISGHRSVSWYQQTPGQGLQFLFEYFSETQRNKGNFPGRFSGRQFSNSRSEMNVSTLELGDSALYLCASSRDKSTDTQYFGPGTRLTVL.

This clonotype was seen at least ten times. J is TRBJ1-1 and V is TRBV7-2, with D possibly matching TRBD1 (6 bases). Germline V lookup: CDR1 SGHTA, CDR2 FQGNSA. This CDR3 has 14 residues. Trimming cost V 1 base and J 4 bases, with 10 bases left between them. The CDR3: CASSLEGGSTEAFF. Written as DNA, the CDR3 is TGTGCCAGCAGCTTAGAGGGGGGTAGCACTGAAGCTTTCTTT.

By proportion, this clonotype is medium-sized. This chain uses TRBV5-6 with TRBJ2-5; D unclear. This CDR3 has 16 amino acids. Looked up from germline, CDR1 is SGHDT and CDR2 is YYEEEE. The V gene lost 3 bases and the J gene lost 0 bases, with 15 bases spanning the gap. The CDR3 bases are TGTGCCAGCAGCTCTCAGGTGGGGAAGGACCAAGAGACCCAGTACTTC. Protein sequence: CASSSQVGKDQETQYF.

CDR3 in DNA: TGCGCCAGCAGCCAAGGGGCTCGGGGACTCTCTGGAAACACCATATATTTT. Translating it yields CASSQGARGLSGNTIYF. The chain employs TRBV4-3 and TRBJ1-3; possibly TRBD1 for D (5 bases). V lost 1 base, J lost 0 bases, and 13 bases lay in between. The CDR3 consists of 17 residues. Germline V gene lookup returns CDR1 LGHNA and CDR2 YSLEER.

V gene TRBV18 combines with J gene TRBJ1-1; D uncertain. The CDR3 length is 15 residues. Trimming shortened V by 3 bases and J by 1 base, and 12 bases separated the two germline ends. CDR1 and CDR2 from the germline V gene are KGHSH and LQKENI. CDR3 sequence reads: CASSPSTGRNTEAFF. CDR3 nucleotides: TGTGCCAGCTCACCGTCGACCGGGAGGAACACTGAAGCTTTCTTT. The full variable domain, rest sourced from reference TRBV18 and TRBJ1-1, is NAGVMQNPRHLVRRRGQEARLRCSPMKGHSHVYWYRQLPEEGLKFMVYLQKENIIDESGMPKERFSAEFPKEGPSILRIQQVVRGDSAAYFCASSPSTGRNTEAFFGQGTRLTVV.

This clonotype was picked up many times. The chain employs TRBV7-9 and TRBJ1-2; 10 positions agree with TRBD1. V dropped 4 bases and J dropped 6; count of bases not matched to a gene: 2. The CDR3 has 13 amino acids. CDR1 SEHNR and CDR2 FQNEAQ come from the germline V gene (reference sequence). CDR3 coding DNA: TGTGCCAGCAGCTCTGGACAGGGGGATGGCTACACCTTC. Residues: CASSSGQGDGYTF.

The chain couples TRBV12-3 or TRBV12-4 to TRBJ2-7; 8 positions match TRBD1. Trimming removed 6 bases from V and 12 bases from J; junction bases left unmatched: 4. CDR3 length equals 10 residues. CDR3 coding DNA: TGTGCCAGCAGGGACAGGGACTGGTACTTC. Residues: CASRDRDWYF.

This chain joins TRBV7-9 and TRBJ2-5; no reliable D call. The CDR3 consists of 15 residues. The V end was cut by 6 bases, the J end by 5 bases, with 19 bases between. Germline CDR1 is SEHNR and CDR2 is FQNEAQ (reference sequence). The CDR3 coding sequence is TGTGCCAGCAGTCGGTCAGGAGTAGATGGGGAGACCCAGTACTTC. Residues: CASSRSGVDGETQYF. Full variable domain (outside the CDR3, taken from reference TRBV7-9 and TRBJ2-5): DTGVSQNPRHKITKRGQNVTFRCDPISEHNRLYWYRQTLGQGPEFLTYFQNEAQLEKSRLLSDRFSAERPKGSFSTLEIQRTEQGDSAMYLCASSRSGVDGETQYFGPGTRLLVL.

The chain couples TRBV5-1 to TRBJ1-2; 9 bases line up with TRBD1. Germline trimming cut 4 bases from V and 3 bases from J; bases unmatched to any gene: 4. Germline CDR1 is SGHRS and CDR2 is YFSETQ. The CDR3 length is 14 residues. The CDR3 region has the DNA TGCGCCAGCAGCGCCGGGGACAGGGACTATGGCTACACCTTC. Amino acids: CASSAGDRDYGYTF.

The gene calls are TRBV24-1 and TRBJ2-2; D is unresolved. The CDR3 has 14 amino acids. V was cut by 6 bases and J by 5 bases, with 12 bases left in between. Germline V CDR1 and CDR2: KGHDR, SFDVKD. CDR3: CATSRSPLTGELFF. In DNA, the CDR3 is TGTGCCACCAGTAGAAGTCCTCTTACCGGGGAGCTGTTTTTT.

This clonotype showed up just a few times. This chain joins TRBV20-1 and TRBJ2-3, with a tentative D call TRBD2 (7 bases). Trimming pared 3 bases from V and 5 bases from J, leaving 18 bases between. Germline lookup yields CDR1 DFQATT and CDR2 SNEGSKA (reference sequence). This CDR3 region has 15 residues. This chain's CDR3 is CSASLGGGGEDTQYF. CDR3 in DNA: TGCAGTGCTAGCCTAGGCGGGGGCGGGGAAGATACGCAGTATTTT.

This clonotype occurred a few times. CDR3 loop: CATSITPSAGVGDEQFF. The DNA for the CDR3 is TGTGCCACCAGCATCACTCCCTCAGCGGGAGTAGGTGATGAGCAGTTCTTC. The chain is built from TRBV15 and TRBJ2-1; 8 bases match TRBD2. Germline CDR1 reads LNHNV; CDR2 reads YYDKDF (reference sequence). The CDR3 has 17 amino acids. V shed 4 bases and J 8 bases; nucleotides not matched to a gene: 16.

The chain carries TRBV7-9 and TRBJ2-3, with D hard to call. The germline V gene has CDR1 SEHNR and CDR2 FQNEAQ (reference sequence). The V end lost 1 base, the J end lost 4 bases, and 6 bases lay between the germline ends. The CDR3 extends over 13 amino acids. In DNA, the CDR3 is TGTGCCAGCAGCTTAGTTAGCCCAGATACGCAGTATTTT. This codes for CASSLVSPDTQYF.

This clonotype was found a few times. One end of the junction is discordant with germline, which a read error may explain. The rearrangement joins TRBV7-9 to TRBJ1-4; 8 bases align to TRBD1. This CDR3 spans 17 amino acids. Germline CDR1 and CDR2: SEHNR and FQNEAQ (reference sequence). The CDR3 sequence is CAGSLAGGAGGSRKLFF. As DNA, the CDR3 is TGTGCCGGCAGCTTAGCAGGGGGCGCAGGAGGGTCCAGAAAACTGTTTTTT.

This chain connects TRBV29-1 to TRBJ2-7; 10 positions agree with TRBD2. There are 13 residues in the CDR3. The J segment lost 4 bases and the V segment lost 6 bases, leaving 6 bases of the junction unmatched. Per germline, CDR1 SQVTM and CDR2 ANQGSEA. CDR3 DNA: TGCAGCGTCGGTACTAGCGGGAATTACGAGCAGTACTTC. Its translation is CSVGTSGNYEQYF.

This clonotype was counted only a few times. The chain has TRBV20-1 and TRBJ1-4; D is ambiguous. The CDR3 is 13 residues long. Germline V lookup: CDR1 DFQATT, CDR2 SNEGSKA (reference sequence). The V end was cut by 6 bases, the J end by 6 bases, with 14 bases between. For the CDR3, the DNA is TGCAGTGCACGGTCCCCTACGGATGAAAAACTGTTTTTT. Encoded protein: CSARSPTDEKLFF.

This sequence joins TRBV20-1 and TRBJ2-5; a weak D match, TRBD2 (7 bases). This CDR3 has 12 amino acids. Trimming took off 7 bases at V and 7 bases at J, with 16 bases between the two ends. Per germline, CDR1 DFQATT and CDR2 SNEGSKA (reference sequence). The DNA of the CDR3 is TGCAGTGAGATCGCGGGGGCAGGGACCCAGTACTTC. Protein: CSEIAGAGTQYF.

This clonotype was counted ten times or more. V and J are TRBV5-1 and TRBJ1-5, with 7 nucleotides matching TRBD1. The CDR3 extends over 13 amino acids. Germline-derived CDR1 and CDR2 are SGHRS and YFSETQ. Losses at the gene ends were 0 bases for V and 7 bases for J; bases not matched to a gene: 1. The CDR3 coding sequence is TGCGCCAGCAGCTTGGGACAGGGACAGCCCCAGCATTTT. Translated: CASSLGQGQPQHF.

This clonotype was observed a few times. The chain combines TRBV6-5 with TRBJ2-5; D gene uncertain. Germline V gene lookup returns CDR1 MNHEY and CDR2 SVGAGI. Trimming took off 0 bases at V and 0 bases at J, with 11 bases between the two ends. The CDR3 has 16 amino acids. CDR3 DNA: TGTGCCAGCAGTTACTCGATTGGCAGCCACCAAGAGACCCAGTACTTC. Residues: CASSYSIGSHQETQYF.

J is TRBJ2-1 and V is TRBV5-1; the match to TRBD2 covers 7 bases. Germline V gene lookup returns CDR1 SGHRS and CDR2 YFSETQ. With 3 bases clipped from V and 7 bases from J, the junction kept 25 bases outside the gene matches. The CDR3 is 20 residues long. The CDR3 DNA is TGCGCCAGCAGCTCCCCATCCAAGAGAGAGTGGGAGGGCCTGGCGAATGAGCAGTTCTTC. This gives the protein CASSSPSKREWEGLANEQFF.

This clonotype turned up a few times. The chain is built from TRBV7-2 and TRBJ2-1; 14 bases map to TRBD2. CDR3 length equals 20 residues. V lost 1 base to trimming and J lost 2 bases; unmatched junction nucleotides: 10. Germline values: CDR1 SGHTA, CDR2 FQGNSA. CDR3 protein: CASSLVGTSGSVSAYNEQFF. In nucleotides, the CDR3 is TGTGCCAGCAGCTTAGTCGGGACTAGCGGGAGTGTCAGCGCCTACAATGAGCAGTTCTTC.